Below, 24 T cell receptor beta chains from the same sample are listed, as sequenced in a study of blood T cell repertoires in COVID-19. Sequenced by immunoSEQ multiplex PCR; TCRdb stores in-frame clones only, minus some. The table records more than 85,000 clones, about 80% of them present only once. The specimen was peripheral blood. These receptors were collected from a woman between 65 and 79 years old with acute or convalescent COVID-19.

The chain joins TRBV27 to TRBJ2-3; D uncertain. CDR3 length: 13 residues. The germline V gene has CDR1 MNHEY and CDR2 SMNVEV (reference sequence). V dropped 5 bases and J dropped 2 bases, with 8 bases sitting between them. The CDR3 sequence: CASSPSLTDTQYF. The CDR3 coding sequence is TGTGCCAGCAGTCCGAGCCTCACAGATACGCAGTATTTT.

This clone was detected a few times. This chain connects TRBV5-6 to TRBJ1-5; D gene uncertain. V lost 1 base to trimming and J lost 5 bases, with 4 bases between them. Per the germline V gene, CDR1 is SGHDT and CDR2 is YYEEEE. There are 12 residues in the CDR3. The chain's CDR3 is CASSLLDQPQHF. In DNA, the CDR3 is TGTGCCAGCAGCTTGTTAGATCAGCCCCAGCATTTT.

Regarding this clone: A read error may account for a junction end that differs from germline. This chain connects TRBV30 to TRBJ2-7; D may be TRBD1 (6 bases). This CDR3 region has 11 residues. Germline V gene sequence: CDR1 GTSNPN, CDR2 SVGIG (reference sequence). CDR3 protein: CAWSVLGGLQF. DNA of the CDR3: TGTGCCTGGAGTGTACTTGGGGGCCTCCAATTC.

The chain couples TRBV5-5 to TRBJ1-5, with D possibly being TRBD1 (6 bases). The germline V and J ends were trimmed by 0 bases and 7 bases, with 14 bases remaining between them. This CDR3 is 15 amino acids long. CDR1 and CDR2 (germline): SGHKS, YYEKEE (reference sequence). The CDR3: CASSLGPGVGQPQHF. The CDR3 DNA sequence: TGTGCCAGCAGCTTGGGGCCAGGGGTAGGGCAGCCCCAGCATTTT.

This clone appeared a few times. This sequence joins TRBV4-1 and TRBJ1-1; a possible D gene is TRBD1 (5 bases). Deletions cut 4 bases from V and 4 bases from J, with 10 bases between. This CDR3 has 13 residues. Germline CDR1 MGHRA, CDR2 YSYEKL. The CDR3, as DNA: TGCGCCAGCAGCCCGGGGGAAATCACTGAAGCTTTCTTT. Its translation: CASSPGEITEAFF.

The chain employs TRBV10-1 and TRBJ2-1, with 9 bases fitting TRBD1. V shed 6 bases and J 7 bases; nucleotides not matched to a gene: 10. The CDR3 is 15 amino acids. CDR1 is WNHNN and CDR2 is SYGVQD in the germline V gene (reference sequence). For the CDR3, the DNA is TGCGCCAGCAGCAATCCGGGACAGGGCTGGAATGAGCAGTTCTTC. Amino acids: CASSNPGQGWNEQFF.

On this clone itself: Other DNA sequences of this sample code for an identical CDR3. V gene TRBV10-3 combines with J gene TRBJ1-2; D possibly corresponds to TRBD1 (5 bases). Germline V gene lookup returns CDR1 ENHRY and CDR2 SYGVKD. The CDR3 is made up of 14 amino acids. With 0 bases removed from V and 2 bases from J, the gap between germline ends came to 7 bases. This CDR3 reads CAISESGGNYGYTF. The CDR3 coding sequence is TGTGCCATCAGTGAGTCTGGGGGGAACTATGGCTACACCTTC.

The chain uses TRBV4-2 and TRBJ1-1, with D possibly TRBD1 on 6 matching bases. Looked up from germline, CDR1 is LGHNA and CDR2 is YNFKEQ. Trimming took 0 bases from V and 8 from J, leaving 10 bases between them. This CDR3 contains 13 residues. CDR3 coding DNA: TGTGCCAGCAGCCAAGATTGGCAGGGGGAAGCTTTCTTT. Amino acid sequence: CASSQDWQGEAFF.

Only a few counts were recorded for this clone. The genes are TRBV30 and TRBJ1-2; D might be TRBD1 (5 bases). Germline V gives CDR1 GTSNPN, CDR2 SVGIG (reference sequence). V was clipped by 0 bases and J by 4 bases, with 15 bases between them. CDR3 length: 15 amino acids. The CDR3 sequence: CAWSVARGWSYGYTF. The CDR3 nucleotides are TGTGCCTGGAGTGTAGCAAGGGGTTGGAGCTATGGCTACACCTTC.

DNA of the CDR3: TGCGCCAGCAGCTTCGGGTTTGGCACTGAAGCTTTCTTT. This sequence encodes CASSFGFGTEAFF. This chain uses TRBV5-1 with TRBJ1-1; no definite D call. This CDR3 contains 13 residues. Trimming took 2 bases from V and 4 from J, leaving 9 bases between them. Germline V CDR1 and CDR2: SGHRS, YFSETQ.

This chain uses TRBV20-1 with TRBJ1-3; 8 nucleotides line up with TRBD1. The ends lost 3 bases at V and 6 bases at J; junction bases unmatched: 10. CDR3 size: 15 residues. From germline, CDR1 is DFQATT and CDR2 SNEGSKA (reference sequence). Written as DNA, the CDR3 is TGCAGTGCTAGTCGGCGGTCGCAGGGGGCAAACACCATATATTTT. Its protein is CSASRRSQGANTIYF.

CDR3: CASSPGHLNTGELFF. Here the CDR3 DNA reads TGTGCCAGCAGCCCGGGACACCTGAACACCGGGGAGCTGTTTTTT. The chain is built from TRBV3-1 (or the pseudogene TRBV3-2) and TRBJ2-2, with D possibly TRBD1 on 6 matching bases. CDR1 LGHDT and CDR2 YNNKEL come from the germline V gene (reference sequence). V was shortened by 4 bases and J by 1 base, with 10 bases between the two germline ends. The CDR3 has 15 residues.

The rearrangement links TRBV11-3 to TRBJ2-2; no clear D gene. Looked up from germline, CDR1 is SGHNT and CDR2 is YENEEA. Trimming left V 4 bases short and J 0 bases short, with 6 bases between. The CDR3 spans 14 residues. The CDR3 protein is CASSSSTNTGELFF. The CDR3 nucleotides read TGTGCCAGCAGCTCCAGTACGAACACCGGGGAGCTGTTTTTT.

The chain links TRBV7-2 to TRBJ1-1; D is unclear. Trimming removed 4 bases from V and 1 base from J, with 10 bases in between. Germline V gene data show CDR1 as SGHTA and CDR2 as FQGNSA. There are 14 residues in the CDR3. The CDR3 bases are TGTGCCAGCAGCTCTGGAGTAAAGAACACTGAAGCTTTCTTT. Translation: CASSSGVKNTEAFF.

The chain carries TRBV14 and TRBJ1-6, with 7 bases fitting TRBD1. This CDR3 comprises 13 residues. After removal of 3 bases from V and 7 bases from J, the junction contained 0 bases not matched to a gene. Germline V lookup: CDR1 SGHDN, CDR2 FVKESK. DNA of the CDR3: TGTGCCAGCAGCCAGACAGGGAATTCACCCCTCCACTTT. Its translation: CASSQTGNSPLHF.

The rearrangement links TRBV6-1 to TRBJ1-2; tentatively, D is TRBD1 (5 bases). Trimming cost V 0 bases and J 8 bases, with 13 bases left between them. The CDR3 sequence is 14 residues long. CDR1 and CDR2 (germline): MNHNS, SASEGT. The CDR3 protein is CASSEAWQGGGYTF. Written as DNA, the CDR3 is TGTGCCAGCAGTGAAGCTTGGCAGGGTGGAGGCTACACCTTC.

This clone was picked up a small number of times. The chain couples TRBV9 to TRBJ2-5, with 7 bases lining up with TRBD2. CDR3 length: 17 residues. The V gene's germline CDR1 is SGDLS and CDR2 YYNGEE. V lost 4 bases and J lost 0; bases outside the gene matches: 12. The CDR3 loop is CASSPLGGVLYQETQYF. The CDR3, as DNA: TGTGCCAGCAGCCCTCTGGGGGGGGTACTATACCAAGAGACCCAGTACTTC.

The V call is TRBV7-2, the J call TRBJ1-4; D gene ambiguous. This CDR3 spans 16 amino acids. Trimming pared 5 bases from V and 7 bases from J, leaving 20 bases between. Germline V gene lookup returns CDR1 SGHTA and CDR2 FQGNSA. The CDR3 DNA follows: TGTGCCAGCAGCGAGGAGGATGGCAAAATGGGTGAAAAACTGTTTTTT. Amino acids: CASSEEDGKMGEKLFF.

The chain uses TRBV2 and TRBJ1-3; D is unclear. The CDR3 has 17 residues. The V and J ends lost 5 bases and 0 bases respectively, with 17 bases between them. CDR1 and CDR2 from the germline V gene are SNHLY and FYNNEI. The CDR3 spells CASSSLPPGNSGNTIYF. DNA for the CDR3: TGTGCCAGCAGTTCACTTCCCCCGGGGAACTCTGGAAACACCATATATTTT.

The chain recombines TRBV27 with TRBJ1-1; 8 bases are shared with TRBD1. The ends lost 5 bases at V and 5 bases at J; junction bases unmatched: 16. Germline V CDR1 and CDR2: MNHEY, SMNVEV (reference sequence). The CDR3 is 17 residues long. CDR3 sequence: CASSTRQGRFRGTEAFF. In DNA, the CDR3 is TGTGCCAGCAGTACTCGACAGGGGAGGTTTAGGGGGACTGAAGCTTTCTTT.

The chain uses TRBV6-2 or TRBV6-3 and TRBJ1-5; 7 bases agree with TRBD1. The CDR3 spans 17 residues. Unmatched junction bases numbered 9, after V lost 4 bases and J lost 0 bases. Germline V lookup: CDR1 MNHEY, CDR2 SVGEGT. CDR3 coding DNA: TGTGCCAGCAGTTCTCCTGACAGGGTGAATAGCAATCAGCCCCAGCATTTT. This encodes CASSSPDRVNSNQPQHF.

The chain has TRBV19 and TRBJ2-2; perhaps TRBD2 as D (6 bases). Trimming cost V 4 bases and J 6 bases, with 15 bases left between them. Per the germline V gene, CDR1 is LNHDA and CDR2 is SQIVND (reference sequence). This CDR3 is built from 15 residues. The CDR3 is CASSSQGGGAGELFF. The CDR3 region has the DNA TGTGCCAGTAGTAGCCAGGGTGGAGGGGCCGGGGAGCTGTTTTTT.

In nucleotides, the CDR3 is TGTGCCAGCAGTCCCCCCGGGACTAGCGGGGTAAATGAGCAGTTCTTC. As protein: CASSPPGTSGVNEQFF. This chain links TRBV6-2 or TRBV6-3 with TRBJ2-1; 13 bases align to TRBD2. From germline, CDR1 is MNHEY and CDR2 SVGEGT. The V and J ends lost 5 bases and 7 bases, in that order; junction bases with no gene match: 8. The CDR3 sequence is 16 residues long.

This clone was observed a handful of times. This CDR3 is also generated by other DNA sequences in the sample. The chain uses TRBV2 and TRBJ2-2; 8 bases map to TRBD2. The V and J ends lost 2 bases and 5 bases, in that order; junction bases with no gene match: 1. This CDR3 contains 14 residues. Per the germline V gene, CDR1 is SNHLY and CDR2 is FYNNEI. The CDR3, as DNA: TGTGCCAGCAGTGAATTAGCGGGGACCGGGGAGCTGTTTTTT. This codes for CASSELAGTGELFF.